Here is one T cell receptor beta chain with its context. The data stem from a study of shared clonotypes between healthy human individuals. This CDR3 is built from 15 residues. Germline values: CDR1 SGHAT, CDR2 FQNNGV. Trimming stripped 5 bases from V and 2 bases from J, with 14 bases between. The table came from immunoSEQ multiplex PCR; TCRdb's copy has only in-frame clones and leaves some out. The repertoire holds just under 350,000 clones, with 73% as singletons. The chain employs TRBV11-2 and TRBJ2-3; weak D call: TRBD1 (6 bases). The clonotype comes from a man aged 25-45 years in good health. The sample consisted of memory CD4+ T cells sorted from blood. The subset was: CD45RA-negative fraction. CDR3 protein: CASSIQGWNTDTQYF. CDR3 in DNA: TGTGCCAGCAGCATCCAGGGGTGGAACACAGATACGCAGTATTTT.